Sequencing of this TCR beta chain was carried out in a study of OX40 agonist ivuxolimab in advanced cancers. About the research overall: Patients received intravenous ivuxolimab every 2 weeks at 0.01 to 10 mg/kg.

Whole-study results and caveats: CD4+ and CD8+ T cells in blood underwent clonal expansion by week 6 at 0.1 to 3.0 mg/kg.

Sampled blood was obtained at baseline, cycle 4 day 1, and cycle 7 day 1. As to this clone: Its antigen is not identified.

Libraries were prepared by immunoSEQ multiplex PCR; TCRdb keeps only in-frame clonotypes and omits some of them. The repertoire holds 55,000 to 60,000 clones, with about four fifths as singletons. Germline CDR1 and CDR2: SGHAT and FQNNGV. The V and J ends lost 1 base and 4 bases, in that order; junction bases with no gene match: 3. This CDR3 contains 14 residues. The chain links TRBV11-2 to TRBJ1-1, with 7 bases that match TRBD1. This clonotype was sampled from an adult with an advanced solid tumor such as melanoma, head and neck, liver or kidney cancer. This sample comprised CD4+ or CD8+ T cells sorted from blood, obtained in a trial of the OX40 agonist ivuxolimab. The CDR3: CASSLARGGTEAFF. The DNA of the CDR3 is TGTGCCAGCAGCTTAGCCAGGGGGGGCACTGAAGCTTTCTTT.